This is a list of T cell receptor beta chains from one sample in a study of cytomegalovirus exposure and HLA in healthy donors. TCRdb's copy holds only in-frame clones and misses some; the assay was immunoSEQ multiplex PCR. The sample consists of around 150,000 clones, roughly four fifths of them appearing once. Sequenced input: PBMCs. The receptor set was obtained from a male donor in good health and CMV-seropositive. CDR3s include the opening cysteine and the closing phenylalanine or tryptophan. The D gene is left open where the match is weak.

TGTGCCAGCGGAGCCTCTGGGGCCAACGTCCTGACTTTC,CASGASGANVLTF,TRBJ2-6,13,NA,TRBV25-1
TGTGCCATCAGTGAGTCGCCGGCAACTAATGAAAAACTGTTTTTT,CAISESPATNEKLFF,TRBJ1-4,15,NA,TRBV10-3
TGTGCCAGCAGTTACCGGGACAGGTTGAACACCGGGGAGCTGTTTTTT,CASSYRDRLNTGELFF,TRBJ2-2,16,TRBD1,TRBV7-2
TGCGCCAGCAGCCTTCTACGAGCCGACAGACCTAGCTCCTACAATGAGCAGTTCTTC,CASSLLRADRPSSYNEQFF,TRBJ2-1,19,NA,TRBV5-1
TGCGCCAGCAGCCAAGAGAGGGGGGGAGGCTACACCTTC,CASSQERGGGYTF,TRBJ1-2,13,NA,TRBV4-1
TGTGCCAGCAGCTTACCGTCACCAGGCACCATATATTTT,CASSLPSPGTIYF,TRBJ1-3,13,NA,TRBV11-2
TGCGCCAGCAGCTTGGCAGGTGAAGGCGGGTATGGCTACACCTTC,CASSLAGEGGYGYTF,TRBJ1-2,15,NA,TRBV5-1
TGTGCCAGCAGCCGAGGACAGGGGAGGTACGAGCAGTACTTC,CASSRGQGRYEQYF,TRBJ2-7,14,TRBD1,TRBV5-6
TGTGCCAGCAGTGAGGGCAGGGGGCGGTTAACTTTCTTT,CASSEGRGRLTFF,TRBJ1-1,13,TRBD1,TRBV2
TGTGCCAGCAGCGTAGGGGCCTCTGGAAACACCATATATTTT,CASSVGASGNTIYF,TRBJ1-3,14,NA,TRBV9
TGTGCCAGCAGCGTAGATTTAAGTGGGGGGACTGAGACCCAGTACTTC,CASSVDLSGGTETQYF,TRBJ2-5,16,NA,TRBV9
TGTGCCACCAGCAGAGGGGCAGGCCAAGGTGAAAAACTGTTTTTT,CATSRGAGQGEKLFF,TRBJ1-4,15,NA,TRBV15